Listed below are T cell receptor beta chains from one sample, sequenced in a study of cytomegalovirus exposure and HLA in healthy donors. Assay used: immunoSEQ multiplex PCR; TCRdb lists only in-frame clones, some missing. The repertoire holds 100,000 to 150,000 clones, with around 80% as singletons. The sequenced sample consisted of PBMCs. The receptors were sampled from a female donor in good health and CMV-seronegative. CDR3s include the opening cysteine and the closing phenylalanine or tryptophan. D genes are given only for firm matches. Clone size is stated in some rows and not others, as once, few, many or a class when expanded.

V	D	J	size	CDR3	DNA
TRBV6-1	NA	TRBJ2-7	few	CASNEADSIYEQYF	TGTGCCAGCAATGAAGCGGACTCGATCTACGAGCAGTACTTC
TRBV5-3	TRBD2	TRBJ2-5	NA	CARSRRTSGGLQETQYF	TGTGCCAGAAGCCGCCGGACTAGCGGGGGACTCCAAGAGACCCAGTACTTC
TRBV15	TRBD1	TRBJ2-4	NA	CATSRHLSGTGGTKNIQYF	TGTGCCACCAGCAGACACCTCTCCGGGACAGGGGGCACCAAAAACATTCAGTACTTC
TRBV9	NA	TRBJ2-2	NA	CASGISGSQGELFF	TGTGCCAGCGGTATTAGCGGAAGTCAAGGGGAGCTGTTTTTT
TRBV28	NA	TRBJ2-7	NA	CASSSPWTGSSYEQYF	TGTGCCAGCAGTTCTCCTTGGACTGGATCCTCCTACGAGCAGTACTTC
TRBV25-1	TRBD1	TRBJ1-5	NA	CASSTTGGNQPQHF	TGTGCCAGCAGTACCACAGGGGGCAATCAGCCCCAGCATTTT
TRBV2	TRBD1	TRBJ2-2	NA	CASSRQGSTGELFF	TGTGCCAGCAGTCGACAGGGGTCGACCGGGGAGCTGTTTTTT
TRBV7-6	NA	TRBJ2-2	NA	CAVNPGISNTGELFF	TGTGCCGTTAACCCGGGGATATCGAACACCGGGGAGCTGTTTTTT
TRBV9	TRBD1	TRBJ2-7	NA	CASSVDRGTGEQYF	TGTGCCAGCAGCGTAGACAGGGGTACGGGCGAGCAGTACTTC
TRBV4-1	TRBD1	TRBJ1-1	NA	CASSQERPGQKTEAFF	TGCGCCAGCAGCCAAGAGCGACCGGGACAGAAAACTGAAGCTTTCTTT
TRBV11-3	NA	TRBJ1-3	NA	CASSLGPGNTIYF	TGTGCCAGCAGCTTAGGTCCAGGAAACACCATATATTTT
TRBV29-1	NA	TRBJ2-7	NA	CSVGTGSYEQYF	TGCAGCGTTGGGACGGGGTCCTACGAGCAGTACTTC
TRBV5-4	TRBD1	TRBJ1-2	NA	CASSLLGTGEGGYTF	TGTGCCAGCAGCCTTCTCGGGACAGGGGAGGGTGGCTACACCTTC
TRBV5-1	NA	TRBJ1-6	NA	CASRRTGTNNSPLHF	TGCGCCAGCAGGAGAACCGGGACAAATAATTCACCCCTCCACTTT
TRBV5-1	NA	TRBJ1-3	NA	CASSLARQASGNTIYF	TGCGCCAGCAGCTTGGCTCGGCAGGCCTCTGGAAACACCATATATTTT
TRBV7-6	NA	TRBJ2-4	NA	CASSLGGGGTQYF	TGTGCCAGCAGCTTAGGAGGAGGCGGCACTCAGTACTTC
TRBV23-1	TRBD1	TRBJ1-4	NA	CASSRTGGVEGTNEKLFF	TGCGCCAGCAGTAGGACAGGGGGCGTTGAGGGCACTAATGAAAAACTGTTTTTT
TRBV4-2	NA	TRBJ2-1	NA	CASSQDPGVVSNEQFF	TGTGCCAGCAGCCAAGATCCCGGGGTTGTTAGCAATGAGCAGTTCTTC
TRBV7-7	TRBD2	TRBJ2-1	NA	CASSLVAGGYGEQFF	TGTGCCAGCAGCTTAGTAGCGGGAGGATACGGTGAGCAGTTCTTC
TRBV18	TRBD1	TRBJ1-1	few	CASSKGTGVGNTEAFF	TGTGCCAGCTCAAAGGGGACAGGGGTGGGGAACACTGAAGCTTTCTTT
TRBV27	NA	TRBJ2-1	NA	CASSRGMTDNEQFF	TGTGCCAGCAGCAGGGGAATGACAGACAATGAGCAGTTCTTC
TRBV7-8	TRBD2	TRBJ2-1	NA	CASTLGAGTSDNEQFF	TGTGCCAGCACCCTAGGGGCAGGGACTAGTGACAATGAGCAGTTCTTC
TRBV13	TRBD2	TRBJ2-1	NA	CASSPGLAGVNEQFF	TGTGCCAGCAGCCCCGGACTAGCGGGAGTGAATGAGCAGTTCTTC
TRBV5-6	NA	TRBJ2-6	NA	CASSLDRDSGANVLTF	TGTGCCAGCAGCCTGGACCGGGACTCTGGGGCCAACGTCCTGACTTTC